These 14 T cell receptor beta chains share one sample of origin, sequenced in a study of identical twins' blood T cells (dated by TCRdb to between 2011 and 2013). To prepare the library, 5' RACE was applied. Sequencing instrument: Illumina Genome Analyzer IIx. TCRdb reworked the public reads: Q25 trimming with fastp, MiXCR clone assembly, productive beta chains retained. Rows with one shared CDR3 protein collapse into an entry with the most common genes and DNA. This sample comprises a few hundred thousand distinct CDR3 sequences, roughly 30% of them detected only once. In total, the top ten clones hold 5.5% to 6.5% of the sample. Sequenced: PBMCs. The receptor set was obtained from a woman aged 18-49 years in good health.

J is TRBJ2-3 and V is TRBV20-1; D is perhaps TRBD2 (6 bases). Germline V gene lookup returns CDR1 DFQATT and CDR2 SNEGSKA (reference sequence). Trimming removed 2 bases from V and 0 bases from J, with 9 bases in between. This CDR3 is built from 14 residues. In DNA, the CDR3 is TGCAGTGCTAGAAGGGCGGGGAGCACAGATACGCAGTATTTT. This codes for CSARRAGSTDTQYF.

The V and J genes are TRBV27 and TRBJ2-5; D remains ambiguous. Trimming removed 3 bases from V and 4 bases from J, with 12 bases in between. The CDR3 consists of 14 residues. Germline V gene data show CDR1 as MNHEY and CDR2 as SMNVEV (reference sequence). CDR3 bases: TGTGCCAGCAGTTTGCGGCCCTCAGGAGAGACCCAGTACTTC. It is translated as CASSLRPSGETQYF.

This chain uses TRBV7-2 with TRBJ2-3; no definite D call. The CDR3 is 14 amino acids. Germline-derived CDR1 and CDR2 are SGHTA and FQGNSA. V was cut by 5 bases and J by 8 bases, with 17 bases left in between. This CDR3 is CASSTHHSRRTQYF. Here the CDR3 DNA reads TGTGCCAGCAGCACCCACCACTCGCGGCGTACGCAGTATTTT.

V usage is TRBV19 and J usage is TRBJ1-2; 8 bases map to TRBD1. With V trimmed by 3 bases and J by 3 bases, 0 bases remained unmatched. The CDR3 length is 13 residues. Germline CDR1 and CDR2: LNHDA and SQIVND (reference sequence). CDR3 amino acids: CASSMTGDYGYTF. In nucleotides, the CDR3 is TGTGCCAGTAGTATGACAGGGGACTATGGCTACACCTTC.

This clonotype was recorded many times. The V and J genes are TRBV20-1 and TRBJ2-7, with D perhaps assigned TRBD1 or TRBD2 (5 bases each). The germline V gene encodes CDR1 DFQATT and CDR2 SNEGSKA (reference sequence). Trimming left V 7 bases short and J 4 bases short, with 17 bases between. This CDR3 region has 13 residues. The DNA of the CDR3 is TGCAGTGGCAACCGGGACGGAATGTACGAGCAGTACTTC. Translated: CSGNRDGMYEQYF.

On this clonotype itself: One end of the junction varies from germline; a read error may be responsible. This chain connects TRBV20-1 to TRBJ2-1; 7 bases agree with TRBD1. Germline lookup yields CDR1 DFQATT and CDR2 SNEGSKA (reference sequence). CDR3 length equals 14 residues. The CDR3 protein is CSARRTGSYNEQFF. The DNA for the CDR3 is TGCAGCGCTAGACGGACAGGCTCCTACAATGAGCAGTTCTTC.

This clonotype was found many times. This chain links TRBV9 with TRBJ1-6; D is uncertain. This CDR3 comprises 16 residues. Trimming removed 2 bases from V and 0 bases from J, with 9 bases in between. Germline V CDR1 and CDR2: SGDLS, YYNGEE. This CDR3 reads CASSVGLSSYNSPLHF. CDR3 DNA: TGTGCCAGCAGCGTTGGCTTGAGCTCCTATAATTCACCCCTCCACTTT.

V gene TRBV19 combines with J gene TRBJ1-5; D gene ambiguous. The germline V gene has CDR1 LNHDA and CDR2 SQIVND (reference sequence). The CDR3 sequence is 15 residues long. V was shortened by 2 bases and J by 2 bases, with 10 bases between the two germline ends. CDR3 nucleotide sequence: TGTGCCAGTAGTATATACTGGGCTGGCAATCAGCCCCAGCATTTT. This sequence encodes CASSIYWAGNQPQHF.

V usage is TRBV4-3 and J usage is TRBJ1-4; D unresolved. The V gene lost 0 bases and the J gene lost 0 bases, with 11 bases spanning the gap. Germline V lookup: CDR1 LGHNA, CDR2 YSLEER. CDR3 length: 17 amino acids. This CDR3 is CASSQDTLAPTNEKLFF. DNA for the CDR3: TGCGCCAGCAGCCAAGATACGTTAGCCCCAACTAATGAAAAACTGTTTTTT.

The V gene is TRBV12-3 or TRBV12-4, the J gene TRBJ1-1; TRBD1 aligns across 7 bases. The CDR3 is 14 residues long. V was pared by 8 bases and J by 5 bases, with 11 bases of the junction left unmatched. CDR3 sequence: CASGQDRVVTEAFF. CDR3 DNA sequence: TGTGCCAGCGGCCAAGACAGGGTCGTGACTGAAGCTTTCTTT.

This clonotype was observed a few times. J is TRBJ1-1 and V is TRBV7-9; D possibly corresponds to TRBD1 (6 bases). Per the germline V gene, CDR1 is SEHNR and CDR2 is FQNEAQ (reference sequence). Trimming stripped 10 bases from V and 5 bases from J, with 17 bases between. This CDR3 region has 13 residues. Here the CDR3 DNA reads TGTGCCATTCGGAACGGGGGGCAGACTGAAGCTTTCTTT. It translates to CAIRNGGQTEAFF.

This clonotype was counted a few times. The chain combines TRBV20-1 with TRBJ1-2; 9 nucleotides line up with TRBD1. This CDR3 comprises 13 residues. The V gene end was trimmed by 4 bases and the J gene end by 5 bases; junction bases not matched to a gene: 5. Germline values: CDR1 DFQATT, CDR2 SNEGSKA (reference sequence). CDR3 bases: TGCAGTGCTACGACAGGGGGGCCATATGGCTACACCTTC. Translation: CSATTGGPYGYTF.

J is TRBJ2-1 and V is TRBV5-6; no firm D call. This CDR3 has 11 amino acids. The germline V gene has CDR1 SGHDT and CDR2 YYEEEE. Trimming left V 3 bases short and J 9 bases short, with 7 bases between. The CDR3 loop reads CASSYQSEQFF. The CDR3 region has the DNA TGTGCCAGCAGCTACCAGAGTGAGCAGTTCTTC. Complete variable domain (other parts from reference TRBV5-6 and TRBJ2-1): DAGVTQSPTHLIKTRGQQVTLRCSPKSGHDTVSWYQQALGQGPQFIFQYYEEEERQRGNFPDRFSGHQFPNYSSELNVNALLLGDSALYLCASSYQSEQFFGPGTRLTVL.

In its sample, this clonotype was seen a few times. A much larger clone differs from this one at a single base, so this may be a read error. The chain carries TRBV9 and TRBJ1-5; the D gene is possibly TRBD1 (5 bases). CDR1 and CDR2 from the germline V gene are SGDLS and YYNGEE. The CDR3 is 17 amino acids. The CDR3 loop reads CANSVIMGVCSNQPQHF. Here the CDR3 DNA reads TGTGCCAACAGCGTCATAATGGGGGTTTGTAGCAATCAGCCCCAGCATTTT.